This passage covers 6 T cell receptor beta chains from one sample sequenced in a study of T cells in Graves' hyperthyroidism and ophthalmopathy. Authors of the study amplified TCR beta CDR3 regions from RNA transcripts. First-round RT-PCR of the TCR CDR3 relied on the HTBI primer set. TCRdb re-analysed the multiplex PCR reads in MiXCR, keeping a single row per CDR3 protein. Of fewer than 500,000 distinct CDR3 sequences in the sample, roughly 14% are singletons; the top ten hold 13%. Material for sequencing was blood. Receptor source: a man in his late teens or twenties with Graves' ophthalmopathy.

The rearrangement uses TRBV4-2 and TRBJ1-6; 7 nucleotides match TRBD1. V was clipped by 3 bases and J by 10 bases; unmatched bases: 6. Germline V gene lookup returns CDR1 LGHNA and CDR2 YNFKEQ. The CDR3 covers 14 residues. Written as DNA, the CDR3 is TGTGCCAGCAGCCACGCCGACAGGGAATCACCCCTCCACTTT. Translating gives CASSHADRESPLHF.

V and J are TRBV6-4 and TRBJ1-1; unclear D gene. CDR1 is MRHNA and CDR2 is SNTAGT in the germline V gene. The CDR3 runs 14 residues. V gave up 2 bases and J gave up 8 bases, with 15 bases separating them. The CDR3 here is CASSDTEPGKEAFF. The CDR3 coding sequence is TGTGCCAGCAGTGACACGGAGCCCGGTAAGGAAGCTTTCTTT.

This clonotype has ten or more counts. V usage is TRBV3-1 and J usage is TRBJ1-4, with TRBD1 as a possible D gene (6 bases). Germline V gene lookup returns CDR1 LGHDT and CDR2 YNNKEL (reference sequence). The V end lost 4 bases, the J end lost 7 bases, and 13 bases lay between the germline ends. CDR3 length: 14 residues. CDR3 in amino acids: CASSPGQGSEKLFF. The CDR3 region has the DNA TGTGCCAGCAGCCCGGGGCAGGGGAGTGAAAAACTGTTTTTT.

This clonotype was counted many times. J is TRBJ2-3 and V is TRBV2; D gene uncertain. V was trimmed by 2 bases and J by 2 bases, leaving 11 bases between them. The CDR3 length is 15 residues. The germline V gene encodes CDR1 SNHLY and CDR2 FYNNEI. As DNA, the CDR3 is TGTGCCAGCAGTGAACCCGGGTTCTCCACAGATACGCAGTATTTT. Translation: CASSEPGFSTDTQYF.

This clonotype was seen a few times. The chain employs TRBV15 and TRBJ2-2, with 10 bases aligning to TRBD2. The length of the CDR3 is 17 residues. CDR1 and CDR2 (germline): LNHNV, YYDKDF (reference sequence). V gave up 0 bases and J gave up 5 bases; unmatched junction bases: 6. The CDR3: CATSRDLVAGGTGELFF. The CDR3 DNA follows: TGTGCCACCAGCAGAGATCTGGTAGCGGGGGGAACCGGGGAGCTGTTTTTT. Full variable domain (missing parts from reference TRBV15 and TRBJ2-2): DAMVIQNPRYQVTQFGKPVTLSCSQTLNHNVMYWYQQKSSQAPKLLFHYYDKDFNNEADTPDNFQSRRPNTSFCFLDIRSPGLGDTAMYLCATSRDLVAGGTGELFFGEGSRLTVL.

This clonotype was seen ten or more times. V is TRBV6-1 and J is TRBJ2-6, with TRBD1 matching over 8 bases. The CDR3 covers 17 residues. V shed 4 bases, J shed 4 bases, and the junction held 9 bases outside the gene matches. Germline lookup yields CDR1 MNHNS and CDR2 SASEGT. The CDR3 sequence: CASSAGRRGRGANVLTF. CDR3 in DNA: TGTGCCAGCAGTGCGGGTCGCAGGGGGCGAGGGGCCAACGTCCTGACTTTC.